This T cell receptor beta chain was identified during a study of OX40 agonist ivuxolimab in advanced cancers. About the full investigation: Ivuxolimab was an agonistic, fully human IgG2 monoclonal antibody directed against OX40 (CD134), a costimulatory receptor. The monotherapy dose-escalation portion (N ≈ 50 patients) of the phase I ivuxolimab trial is reported in the paper. Partial responses occurred in three dose-escalation patients, of whom one had hepatocellular carcinoma and two had cutaneous melanoma. Intravenous ivuxolimab was administered to patients every 2 weeks at six dose levels: 0.01, 0.1, 0.3, 1.5, 3 and 10 mg/kg. Among the approximately 50 dose-escalation patients, around 20 had hepatocellular carcinoma, 15 or so melanoma, 9 renal cell carcinoma and 9 head and neck cancer. Patients were allowed to have had prior anti-PD-1, anti-PD-L1 or anti-CTLA-4 therapy, and approximately 41% of the dose-escalation patients had previously received checkpoint inhibitors. In the dose-escalation cohort, 82.7% of patients were male, and the mean age was approximately 60 years, with a range of roughly 23 to 85. Peripheral TCRbeta sequencing aimed to test whether ivuxolimab altered TCR sequence diversity and caused clonal T-cell expansion. What the work shows at the level of the full study, not this receptor alone: The antigen specificity of the clonally expanded peripheral T cells was not determined. On average, CD8+ T cells showed more expanded clones than CD4+ T cells after ivuxolimab. At doses of 0.1 to 3.0 mg/kg, clonal expansion of both CD4+ and CD8+ T cells in blood was seen between baseline and week 6. Low levels of normalized T-cell clonal expansion were also shown by some nonresponding patients. In partial responders in the 0.1-3.0 mg/kg groups, normalized peripheral clonal expansion was found to be among the lowest, especially among CD8+ T cells.

Worth noting for this clone: Its antigen remains unidentified. One base away there is no much larger clone; base qualities are not given.

The trial excluded patients who had a history of autoimmune disease or who were on systemic immunosuppression. Peripheral blood for TCR sequencing was collected from all dose cohorts at baseline, on cycle 4 day 1, and on cycle 7 day 1. Samples came from an open-label, multicenter, first-in-human phase I dose-escalation trial of ivuxolimab. The trial enrolled adults with locally advanced or metastatic head and neck squamous cell, hepatocellular, melanoma or renal cell carcinoma. Before TCR sequencing, CD4+ and CD8+ T cells were separately sorted from peripheral blood. Per the germline V gene (reference sequence), LNHDA is the CDR1 and SQIVND is the CDR2. Its CDR3 holds 10 amino acids, cysteine through phenylalanine. This entry keeps only the CDR3 DNA: 30 bases, framed from base 1. Trimming removed 6 bases from V and 5 bases from J, leaving 2 bases between the germline ends. Genomic DNA was isolated from the sorted cells so that the TCRbeta CDR3 region could be sequenced. The immunoSEQ Assay was used to sequence the TCRbeta CDR3 regions. TCRdb stores this immuneACCESS table with in-frame sequences only. Part of the clones is absent; in the studies checked, under half of the shortfall reflects unresolved V genes, and no reason is known for the rest. This sample has about 80,000 clones in its table, and roughly 94% of those were observed once. 9.5% to 11% of the sample is taken by the ten largest.

The sample was CD4+ or CD8+ T cells sorted from blood, taken in a trial of the OX40 agonist ivuxolimab. The clonotype comes from an adult with an advanced solid tumor such as melanoma, head and neck, liver or kidney cancer. The chain is assembled from TRBV19 and TRBJ2-1, with no confident D gene call. The nucleotide sequence reads as follows: TGTGCCAGTAGGGACAATGAGCAGTTCTTC. This gives the protein CASRDNEQFF.